The 17 T cell receptor beta chains below all came from one sample that was sequenced in a study of blood T cell repertoires in COVID-19. Sequencing was performed with immunoSEQ multiplex PCR; in TCRdb, only in-frame clones are kept and a portion is missing. The sample carries 55,000 to 65,000 clones, 79% recorded once. The sequenced material came from peripheral blood. All receptors derive from a man between 60 and 75 years old with acute or convalescent COVID-19.

V usage is TRBV28 and J usage is TRBJ1-2, with TRBD1 matching 7 bases. From germline, CDR1 is MDHEN and CDR2 SYDVKM. After removal of 5 bases from V and 5 bases from J, the junction contained 2 bases not matched to a gene. The CDR3 consists of 12 residues. CDR3 residues: CASSRQGYGYTF. CDR3 bases: TGTGCCAGCAGTCGACAGGGTTATGGCTACACCTTC.

The chain recombines TRBV5-1 with TRBJ2-7; D perhaps matches TRBD1 (6 bases). Germline V CDR1 and CDR2: SGHRS, YFSETQ. V lost 0 bases and J 1 base, leaving 14 bases between the germline ends. The CDR3 is 16 residues long. This CDR3 reads CASSLELGTKSYEQYF. CDR3 nucleotide sequence: TGCGCCAGCAGCTTGGAGCTTGGGACAAAATCCTACGAGCAGTACTTC.

This sequence joins TRBV5-1 and TRBJ2-7; 10 nucleotides line up with TRBD1. This CDR3 has 15 residues. CDR1 SGHRS and CDR2 YFSETQ come from the germline V gene. Unmatched junction bases numbered 6, after V lost 2 bases and J lost 4 bases. CDR3 region: CASSFGPGQGYEQYF. The CDR3 coding sequence is TGCGCCAGCAGCTTCGGTCCGGGACAGGGGTACGAGCAGTACTTC.

The chain couples TRBV2 to TRBJ2-5; TRBD2 agrees at 8 bases. The CDR3 is 14 amino acids. J was trimmed by 5 bases and V by 5 bases; bases with no gene match: 7. CDR1 is SNHLY and CDR2 is FYNNEI in the germline V gene. The CDR3 spells CASSPLTSEETQYF. CDR3 nucleotide sequence: TGTGCCAGCAGTCCGCTGACTAGCGAGGAGACCCAGTACTTC.

V and J are TRBV6-2 or TRBV6-3 and TRBJ2-7, with 12 bases fitting TRBD2. Germline CDR1 is MNHEY and CDR2 is SVGEGT. V was pared by 4 bases and J by 2 bases, with 6 bases of the junction left unmatched. The CDR3 runs to 16 residues. DNA for the CDR3: TGTGCCAGCAGTTTCCTACCTAGCGGGGGGGCCTACGAGCAGTACTTC. Translated: CASSFLPSGGAYEQYF.

This clone was seen only a few times. The V and J genes are TRBV24-1 and TRBJ1-1; 7 bases are a match to TRBD1. This CDR3 is built from 12 residues. J gave up 3 bases and V 12 bases, and 6 bases lay outside the gene matches. Germline V CDR1 and CDR2: KGHDR, SFDVKD. The CDR3 protein is CAVRDSHTEAFF. In nucleotides, the CDR3 is TGTGCCGTACGGGACAGCCACACTGAAGCTTTCTTT.

The chain carries TRBV15 and TRBJ1-5; 9 bases align to TRBD1. Germline values: CDR1 LNHNV, CDR2 YYDKDF (reference sequence). The CDR3 spans 17 residues. V lost 0 bases and J lost 7; bases outside the gene matches: 10. Here the CDR3 DNA reads TGTGCCACCAGCAGAGACGGGGACAGGGTCTGGGAGCAGCCCCAGCATTTT. Protein: CATSRDGDRVWEQPQHF.

This chain joins TRBV2 and TRBJ1-5, with 9 bases that match TRBD1. The V and J ends lost 4 bases and 5 bases, in that order; junction bases with no gene match: 6. The CDR3 spans 15 residues. Per germline, CDR1 SNHLY and CDR2 FYNNEI. In DNA form, the CDR3 reads TGTGCCAGCAGTGCAGAGACAGGGGGATATCAGCCCCAGCATTTT. Amino acid sequence: CASSAETGGYQPQHF.

The J gene is TRBJ2-3, the V gene TRBV19, with TRBD1 as a possible D gene (6 bases). The V gene's germline CDR1 is LNHDA and CDR2 SQIVND (reference sequence). Deletions cut 3 bases from V and 0 bases from J, with 7 bases between. The CDR3 loop spans 14 amino acids. Written as DNA, the CDR3 is TGTGCCAGTAGTATCGGACAGAGCACAGATACGCAGTATTTT. Protein sequence: CASSIGQSTDTQYF.

The chain joins TRBV9 to TRBJ1-2; D is unclear. CDR3 length: 11 amino acids. The V and J ends lost 0 bases and 14 bases respectively, with 11 bases between them. Per the germline V gene, CDR1 is SGDLS and CDR2 is YYNGEE. The CDR3 loop reads CASSVVVGRTF. The DNA for the CDR3 is TGTGCCAGCAGCGTAGTCGTAGGGAGGACCTTC. The whole variable domain, filled in from reference TRBV9 and TRBJ1-2, reads DSGVTQTPKHLITATGQRVTLRCSPRSGDLSVYWYQQSLDQGLQFLIQYYNGEERAKGNILERFSAQQFPDLHSELNLSSLELGDSALYFCASSVVVGRTFGSGTRLTVV.

This clone was detected only a few times. V gene TRBV7-2 combines with J gene TRBJ1-2, with 12 bases that match TRBD1. With V trimmed by 8 bases and J by 0 bases, 4 bases remained unmatched. The CDR3 has 15 residues. Germline V gene lookup returns CDR1 SGHTA and CDR2 FQGNSA. The CDR3 bases are TGTGCCAGCGGGGACAGGGGGCAAGCTAACTATGGCTACACCTTC. This gives the protein CASGDRGQANYGYTF.

Here the CDR3 reads CASSLDRGSTDTQYF. The CDR3, as DNA: TGTGCCAGCAGCTTAGATCGAGGCAGCACAGATACGCAGTATTTT. J is TRBJ2-3 and V is TRBV11-2; D remains ambiguous. The ends were cut back, 0 bases at V and 0 bases at J, with 7 bases in the middle. The CDR3 has 15 residues. The germline V gene has CDR1 SGHAT and CDR2 FQNNGV.

This rearrangement joins TRBV5-6 to TRBJ2-7, with a possible D match to TRBD2 (5 bases). CDR1 SGHDT and CDR2 YYEEEE come from the germline V gene. Trimming took 2 bases from V and 7 from J, leaving 10 bases between them. CDR3 size: 12 residues. CDR3 protein: CASSFLGREQYF. The CDR3 DNA sequence: TGTGCCAGCAGCTTCTTGGGGAGAGAGCAGTACTTC.

The J gene is TRBJ1-4, the V gene TRBV19; TRBD1 aligns across 8 bases. The germline CDR1 and CDR2 sequences are LNHDA and SQIVND (reference sequence). The V gene end was trimmed by 4 bases and the J gene end by 7 bases; junction bases not matched to a gene: 17. This CDR3 region has 18 residues. The CDR3 coding sequence is TGTGCCAGTAGTACCTCGGATACCGGGACAGGCTACCGTGAAAAACTGTTTTTT. Translating gives CASSTSDTGTGYREKLFF.

The chain couples TRBV6-6 to TRBJ2-7; possible D gene TRBD1, 6 bases. CDR1 is MNHNY, CDR2 SVGAGI, per germline (reference sequence). CDR3 length equals 12 residues. Deletions cut 7 bases from V and 0 bases from J, with 7 bases between. The CDR3 is CASKDSSYEQYF. In DNA form, the CDR3 reads TGTGCCAGCAAGGACAGCTCCTACGAGCAGTACTTC.

The rearrangement joins TRBV12-5 to TRBJ2-2; a weak D match, TRBD2 (6 bases). The CDR3 is made up of 14 amino acids. Germline loops: CDR1 LGHNT, CDR2 FRNRAP. Trimming took 1 base from V and 5 from J, leaving 8 bases between them. The CDR3 coding sequence is TGTGCTAGTGGTTTGGGAGGAGGGACCGGGGAGCTGTTTTTT. Translated: CASGLGGGTGELFF.

The genes are TRBV12-1 and TRBJ2-1; the listed D gene, TRBD2, was not tested against the DNA. TRBV12-1 is given as a pseudogene. CDR3 length equals 14 residues. CDR3 in DNA: TGTGCCGGCGTCACTAGCGGGGACTACAATGAGCAGTTCTTC. This codes for CAGVTSGDYNEQFF.